The next 29 T cell receptor beta chains were all read from a single sample in a study of cytomegalovirus exposure and HLA in healthy donors (dated by TCRdb to 2016 to 2017). Preparation of the library involved the immunoSEQ multiplex PCR assay. A mixture of 60 forward primers for TCR Vbeta segments and 13 reverse primers for TCR Jbeta segments was used in the multiplex PCR. In its TCRdb copy, this immuneACCESS table keeps in-frame sequences only and misses some clones. Where compared with another copy, unresolved V genes explain less than half of these, and the others have no known cause. Counted in this sample were 120,000 to 150,000 clones; over 75% of them appeared once. Around 6.2% of the sample belongs to the ten largest clones. Sequenced: PBMCs. The origin of the receptors is a man aged 25 to 40 in good health and CMV-seropositive.

This chain links TRBV20-1 with TRBJ2-3, with a possible D match to TRBD2 (5 bases). V shed 3 bases and J shed 6 bases, with 7 bases lying between them. Germline CDR1 and CDR2: DFQATT and SNEGSKA (reference sequence). CDR3 size: 11 residues. The CDR3 DNA reads as TGCAGTGCTAGGGAGGAGGATACGCAGTATTTT. It yields the protein CSAREEDTQYF.

This clone was picked up one time. The rearrangement links TRBV9 to TRBJ2-1, with 8 bases identical to TRBD2. CDR1 and CDR2 (germline): SGDLS, YYNGEE. J was trimmed by 3 bases and V by 4 bases; bases with no gene match: 6. This CDR3 spans 15 amino acids. CDR3 sequence reads: CASSLLAGGYNEQFF. CDR3 sequence (DNA): TGTGCCAGCAGCCTCCTGGCGGGAGGCTACAATGAGCAGTTCTTC.

The chain has TRBV7-9 and TRBJ2-7; D unresolved. CDR3 size: 12 residues. Germline CDR1 SEHNR, CDR2 FQNEAQ (reference sequence). The V end lost 0 bases, the J end lost 5 bases, and 5 bases lay between the germline ends. This CDR3 is CASSLARHEQYF. The CDR3 coding sequence is TGTGCCAGCAGCTTAGCGCGTCACGAGCAGTACTTC.

This chain links TRBV19 with TRBJ2-2; TRBD2 matches at 7 bases. The CDR3 has 14 amino acids. V was pared by 9 bases and J by 1 base, with 5 bases of the junction left unmatched. Germline assignment: CDR1 LNHDA and CDR2 SQIVND (reference sequence). The CDR3, as DNA: TGTGCCAGCTCGGGACTATTGAACACCGGGGAGCTGTTTTTT. This encodes CASSGLLNTGELFF.

The chain links TRBV14 to TRBJ1-2; 8 nucleotides match TRBD1. Germline V gene sequence: CDR1 SGHDN, CDR2 FVKESK. This CDR3 comprises 17 residues. V was clipped by 2 bases and J by 3 bases; unmatched bases: 11. The CDR3 region has the DNA TGTGCCAGCAGCCAAACCCCAGGGACAGGCAGTCACTATGGCTACACCTTC. Its translation: CASSQTPGTGSHYGYTF.

This sequence joins TRBV19 and TRBJ1-1, with D maybe TRBD1 (6 bases). V was trimmed by 7 bases and J by 3 bases, leaving 12 bases between them. Germline CDR1 and CDR2: LNHDA and SQIVND (reference sequence). The CDR3 length is 13 residues. CDR3 in amino acids: CASTTGLDTEAFF. The CDR3 nucleotides read TGTGCCAGTACCACAGGGTTAGACACTGAAGCTTTCTTT.

V is TRBV19 and J is TRBJ2-1, with D possibly TRBD1 on 6 matching bases. The germline V gene encodes CDR1 LNHDA and CDR2 SQIVND (reference sequence). There are 14 residues in the CDR3. V lost 4 bases, J lost 3 bases, and 10 bases lay in between. As DNA, the CDR3 is TGTGCCAGTAGTACAGTACAGGGCTACAATGAGCAGTTCTTC. Its translation: CASSTVQGYNEQFF.

V is TRBV6-5 and J is TRBJ2-3, with TRBD2 identical over 12 bases. After removal of 4 bases from V and 5 bases from J, the junction contained 4 bases not matched to a gene. Germline lookup yields CDR1 MNHEY and CDR2 SVGAGI. The CDR3 loop spans 15 amino acids. The CDR3 DNA is TGTGCCAGCAGTTTACTAGCGGGAGGCGTAGATACGCAGTATTTT. The encoded protein is CASSLLAGGVDTQYF.

J is TRBJ1-5 and V is TRBV28, with unresolved D. The CDR3 consists of 14 residues. Germline-derived CDR1 and CDR2 are MDHEN and SYDVKM. V was trimmed by 6 bases and J by 3 bases, leaving 12 bases between them. The CDR3 loop is CASSRAGYNQPQHF. CDR3 nucleotides: TGTGCCAGCAGCCGCGCGGGGTACAATCAGCCCCAGCATTTT.

The chain is built from TRBV6-5 and TRBJ2-5; possibly TRBD2 for D (7 bases). Trimming removed 2 bases from V and 5 bases from J, with 18 bases in between. CDR3 length: 16 residues. In germline, CDR1 is MNHEY, CDR2 SVGAGI. The CDR3 loop is CASSYRGGAVWETQYF. In DNA, the CDR3 is TGTGCCAGCAGTTACAGAGGGGGGGCGGTTTGGGAGACCCAGTACTTC.

This sequence joins TRBV2 and TRBJ2-3; 8 bases fit TRBD2. CDR3 length: 14 residues. Trimming took 11 bases from V and 1 from J; bases not matched to a gene: 8. CDR1 is SNHLY and CDR2 is FYNNEI in the germline V gene. CDR3 residues: CAAGGGLRTDTQYF. CDR3 DNA sequence: TGTGCCGCCGGGGGGGGGCTGCGCACAGATACGCAGTATTTT.

This chain connects TRBV11-2 to TRBJ2-7, with unresolved D. This CDR3 is built from 11 residues. Germline V lookup: CDR1 SGHAT, CDR2 FQNNGV. The V and J ends lost 5 bases and 4 bases respectively, with 6 bases between them. CDR3 DNA sequence: TGTGCCAGCAGCACTAATTACGAGCAGTACTTC. It specifies CASSTNYEQYF.

The chain is built from TRBV7-2 and TRBJ2-4; D might be TRBD1 (6 bases). The CDR3 sequence is 16 residues long. Germline-derived CDR1 and CDR2 are SGHTA and FQGNSA. The germline V and J ends were trimmed by 6 bases and 0 bases, with 15 bases remaining between them. The CDR3 loop reads CASSERGNIAKNIQYF. CDR3 coding DNA: TGTGCCAGCAGTGAAAGGGGGAACATAGCCAAAAACATTCAGTACTTC. Full variable domain (missing parts from reference TRBV7-2 and TRBJ2-4): GAGVSQSPSNKVTEKGKDVELRCDPISGHTALYWYRQSLGQGLEFLIYFQGNSAPDKSGLPSDRFSAERTGGSVSTLTIQRTQQEDSAVYLCASSERGNIAKNIQYFGAGTRLSVL.

This clone was seen just once. The chain recombines TRBV18 with TRBJ2-3; D possibly corresponds to TRBD2 (5 bases). Between the trimmed V and J ends, which lost 5 bases and 5 bases, there was a span of 11 bases. This CDR3 contains 13 residues. Germline lookup yields CDR1 KGHSH and CDR2 LQKENI. CDR3 in DNA: TGTGCCAGCTCATCGAGGGCGGTAGATACGCAGTATTTT. Encoded protein: CASSSRAVDTQYF.

The V and J genes are TRBV6-1 and TRBJ1-2; no clear D. V dropped 5 bases and J dropped 0 bases, with 10 bases sitting between them. This CDR3 is built from 14 residues. Germline CDR1 MNHNS, CDR2 SASEGT. CDR3 bases: TGTGCCAGCAGTAAAACAGACACTAACTATGGCTACACCTTC. This translates into CASSKTDTNYGYTF.

The V and J genes are TRBV5-6 and TRBJ2-7; weak D call: TRBD1 (6 bases). Looked up from germline, CDR1 is SGHDT and CDR2 is YYEEEE. The CDR3 runs 13 residues. Trimming cost V 4 bases and J 6 bases, with 14 bases left between them. Written as DNA, the CDR3 is TGTGCCAGCAGCCCTGGACAGTCCGGCGAGCAGTACTTC. Translating it yields CASSPGQSGEQYF.

The rearrangement uses TRBV5-1 and TRBJ2-2; a possible D gene is TRBD2 (5 bases). The germline V and J ends were trimmed by 1 base and 6 bases, with 10 bases remaining between them. The CDR3 runs 14 residues. The V gene's germline CDR1 is SGHRS and CDR2 YFSETQ. The CDR3 coding sequence is TGCGCCAGCAGCTTGACCAGCGGCCCCGGGGAGCTGTTTTTT. As protein: CASSLTSGPGELFF.

The rearrangement joins TRBV19 to TRBJ2-1; 9 nucleotides align to TRBD2. This CDR3 comprises 16 residues. Germline V CDR1 and CDR2: LNHDA, SQIVND (reference sequence). The trim removed 3 bases at V and 6 bases at J, leaving 9 bases unmatched. The DNA for the CDR3 is TGTGCCAGTAGTATTATACCCAGCGGGGGGACCAATGAGCAGTTCTTC. Encoded protein: CASSIIPSGGTNEQFF.

This clone has more than one count but fewer than ten. The V call is TRBV6-5, the J call TRBJ1-1, with 7 bases lining up with TRBD1. The germline gives CDR1 MNHEY, CDR2 SVGAGI. This CDR3 has 13 residues. With 7 bases clipped from V and 4 bases from J, the junction kept 6 bases outside the gene matches. The CDR3 is CASIGTARTEAFF. The CDR3 DNA sequence: TGTGCCAGCATCGGGACAGCCCGCACTGAAGCTTTCTTT.

The J gene is TRBJ2-5, the V gene TRBV28, with 7 bases fitting TRBD1. V shed 7 bases and J 1 base; nucleotides not matched to a gene: 3. CDR1 MDHEN and CDR2 SYDVKM come from the germline V gene. CDR3 length: 13 amino acids. The CDR3 sequence: CASIDRVQETQYF. CDR3 sequence (DNA): TGTGCCAGCATCGACAGGGTCCAAGAGACCCAGTACTTC. Filled out from reference TRBV28 and TRBJ2-5, the complete variable domain reads DVKVTQSSRYLVKRTGEKVFLECVQDMDHENMFWYRQDPGLGLRLIYFSYDVKMKEKGDIPEGYSVSREKKERFSLILESASTNQTSMYLCASIDRVQETQYFGPGTRLLVL.

The CDR3 nucleotides read TGCGCCAGCAGCTATAGAACCCTACAGACGGAAAAACTGTTTTTT. It translates to CASSYRTLQTEKLFF. The rearrangement joins TRBV5-1 to TRBJ1-4; D is unresolved. The CDR3 has 15 amino acids. Between the trimmed V and J ends, which lost 3 bases and 8 bases, there was a span of 17 bases. Germline V lookup: CDR1 SGHRS, CDR2 YFSETQ.

Regarding this clone: At one of its ends the junction is not consistent with the germline gene, which may arise from a read error. This chain connects TRBV2 to TRBJ2-1, with 8 bases fitting TRBD2. The CDR3 is 14 residues long. The V gene's germline CDR1 is SNHLY and CDR2 FYNNEI. The chain's CDR3 is CASSEPGGAFSTVF. CDR3 DNA sequence: TGTGCCAGCAGTGAACCGGGGGGGGCTTTCTCGACAGTCTTC.

By frequency in the sample, this clone is medium-sized. This chain connects TRBV19 to TRBJ2-2; unclear D gene. The CDR3 consists of 16 residues. Trimming pared 6 bases from V and 2 bases from J, leaving 16 bases between. CDR1 and CDR2 (germline): LNHDA, SQIVND (reference sequence). CDR3 amino acids: CASSPTPRPNTGELFF. CDR3 sequence (DNA): TGTGCCAGTAGCCCAACTCCGAGGCCAAACACCGGGGAGCTGTTTTTT.

The chain is built from TRBV5-4 and TRBJ2-1; 9 bases match TRBD2. Germline CDR1 is SGHNT and CDR2 is YYREEE (reference sequence). The junction had 11 bases not matched to a gene; V was cut back by 0 bases and J by 7 bases. The CDR3 loop spans 17 amino acids. Written as DNA, the CDR3 is TGTGCCAGCAGCTTGGGCCAATGGGGGAGCGGGAGGAATGAGCAGTTCTTC. The encoded protein is CASSLGQWGSGRNEQFF.

The chain links TRBV10-3 to TRBJ2-7; D perhaps matches TRBD2 (6 bases). V lost 6 bases and J lost 6, with 12 bases in between. The CDR3 length is 12 residues. Germline V gives CDR1 ENHRY, CDR2 SYGVKD. The DNA for the CDR3 is TGTGCCATCAGCGCCGGGAGTCCCGAGCAGTACTTC. This translates into CAISAGSPEQYF.

The rearrangement joins TRBV7-9 to TRBJ1-2, with 7 bases lining up with TRBD1. J lost 2 bases, V lost 2 bases, and 5 bases had no gene match. From germline, CDR1 is SEHNR and CDR2 FQNEAQ (reference sequence). The CDR3 has 15 residues. This chain's CDR3 is CASSLTGATNYGYTF. The CDR3 region has the DNA TGTGCCAGCAGCTTAACAGGGGCCACAAACTATGGCTACACCTTC.

With respect to this clone: Relative to the germline gene, one junction end is altered; a read error may explain this. The chain recombines TRBV5-6 with TRBJ1-4, with D perhaps matching TRBD1 (6 bases). The CDR3 sequence is 13 residues long. The germline V gene encodes CDR1 SGHDT and CDR2 YYEEEE. The CDR3 nucleotides are TGTGCCGGCAGCACTACTCAGGGGGAAAAACTGTTTTTT. Translating gives CAGSTTQGEKLFF.

The V and J genes are TRBV27 and TRBJ2-2, with a weak D call TRBD2 (6 bases). V lost 7 bases, J lost 5 bases, and 17 bases lay in between. The CDR3 length is 15 residues. Germline CDR1 reads MNHEY; CDR2 reads SMNVEV (reference sequence). Here the CDR3 reads CASTVGGVRTGELFF. The CDR3, as DNA: TGTGCCAGCACCGTGGGGGGAGTGAGGACCGGGGAGCTGTTTTTT.

The chain carries TRBV12-5 and TRBJ1-3; maybe TRBD1 (5 bases). V was shortened by 4 bases and J by 0 bases, with 16 bases between the two germline ends. The CDR3 is 17 amino acids. Per the germline V gene, CDR1 is LGHNT and CDR2 is FRNRAP. The CDR3 DNA sequence: TGTGCTAGTGGTTCCGGCCGCACAGGAATCTCTGGAAACACCATATATTTT. This gives the protein CASGSGRTGISGNTIYF.